The source of this TCR beta chain is a study of Ad26.COV2.S vaccination and SARS-CoV-2 variants. General study findings and limits: Placebo and vaccine recipients had non-spike TCR breadth that was similar. A substantial breadth of spike-specific CD8+ and CD4+ T cell responses after vaccination has been reported. Spike-specific TCR breadth was greater in vaccine than placebo recipients.

Profiled with immunoSEQ multiplex PCR; TCRdb holds only in-frame clones, not every one. The sample records around 500,000 clones, 89% being singletons. Details on this clone: The antigen remains undetermined.

Treatment reported: roughly 18 received Ad26.COV2.S at low or high dose, single or two shots; about 5 received placebo; per-sample allocation not given. Samples analyzed were those drawn on day 63 after the first vaccine or placebo injection. Spike of the Wuhan-strain SARS-CoV-2 was expressed by an Ad26 vector, which formed the vaccine. The CDR3 extends over 18 amino acids. The junction had 12 bases not matched to a gene; V was cut back by 5 bases and J by 4 bases. Germline V gene lookup returns CDR1 MNHEY and CDR2 SVGEGT. The specimen was peripheral blood, collected in a trial of Ad26.COV2.S vaccine versus placebo. The V call is TRBV6-2 or TRBV6-3, the J call TRBJ2-2; 11 bases are shared with TRBD2. The receptor was derived from a person aged 18-65 years who received the Ad26.COV2.S COVID-19 vaccine or a placebo. The CDR3 DNA reads TGTGCCAGCAGTGGAACTAGCGGGGGCTGGATGGGCACCGGGGAGCTGTTTTTT. It is translated as CASSGTSGGWMGTGELFF.